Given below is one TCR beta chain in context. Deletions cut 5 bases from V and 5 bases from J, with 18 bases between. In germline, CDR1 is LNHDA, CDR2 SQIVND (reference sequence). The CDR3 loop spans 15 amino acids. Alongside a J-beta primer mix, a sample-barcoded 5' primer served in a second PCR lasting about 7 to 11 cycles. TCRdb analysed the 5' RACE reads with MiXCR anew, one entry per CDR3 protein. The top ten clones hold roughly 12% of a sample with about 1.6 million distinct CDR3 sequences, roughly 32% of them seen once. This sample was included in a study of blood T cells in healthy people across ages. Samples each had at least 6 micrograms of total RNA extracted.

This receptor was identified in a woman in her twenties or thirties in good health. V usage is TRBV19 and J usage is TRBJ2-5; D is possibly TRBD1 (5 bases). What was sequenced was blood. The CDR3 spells CASSPRGRGAETQYF. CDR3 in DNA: TGTGCCAGTAGTCCACGAGGAAGGGGCGCCGAGACCCAGTACTTC.